This TCR beta chain was recorded in a study of control samples from healthy donors and cancer patients. Produced via immunoSEQ multiplex PCR; TCRdb's table is partial and in-frame only. The sample has more than 100,000 clones, 75% to 95% seen once. V lost 4 bases and J lost 3, with 7 bases in between. This CDR3 comprises 13 residues. The V gene's germline CDR1 is LNHNV and CDR2 YYDKDF (reference sequence). This chain links TRBV15 with TRBJ1-5, with D uncertain. The sample comprised blood. The TCR originated in a man between 18 and 35 years old in good health. The CDR3 sequence: CATSTGANQPQHF. In DNA form, the CDR3 reads TGTGCCACCAGCACAGGAGCCAATCAGCCCCAGCATTTT.